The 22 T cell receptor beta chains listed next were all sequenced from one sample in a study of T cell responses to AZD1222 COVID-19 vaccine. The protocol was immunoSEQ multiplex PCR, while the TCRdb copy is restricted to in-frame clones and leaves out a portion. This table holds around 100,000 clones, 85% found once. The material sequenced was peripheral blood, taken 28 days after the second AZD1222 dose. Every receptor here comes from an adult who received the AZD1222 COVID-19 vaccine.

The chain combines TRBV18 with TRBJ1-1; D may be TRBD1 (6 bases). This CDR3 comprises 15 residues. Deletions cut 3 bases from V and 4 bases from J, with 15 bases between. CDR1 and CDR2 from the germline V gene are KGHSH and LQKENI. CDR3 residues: CASSPSGTLGTEAFF. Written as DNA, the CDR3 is TGTGCCAGCTCACCGAGCGGGACATTAGGCACTGAAGCTTTCTTT.

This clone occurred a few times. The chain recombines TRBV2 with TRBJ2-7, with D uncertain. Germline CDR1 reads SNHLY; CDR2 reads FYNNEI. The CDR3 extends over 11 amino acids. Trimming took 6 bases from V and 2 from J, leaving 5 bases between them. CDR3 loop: CASRGAYEQYF. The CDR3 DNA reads TGTGCCAGCAGAGGCGCCTACGAGCAGTACTTC.

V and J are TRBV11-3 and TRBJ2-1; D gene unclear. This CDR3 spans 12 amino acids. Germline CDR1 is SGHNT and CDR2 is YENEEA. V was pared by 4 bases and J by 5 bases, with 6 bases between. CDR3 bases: TGTGCCAGCAGCTCCTATAACAATGAGCAGTTCTTC. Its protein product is CASSSYNNEQFF.

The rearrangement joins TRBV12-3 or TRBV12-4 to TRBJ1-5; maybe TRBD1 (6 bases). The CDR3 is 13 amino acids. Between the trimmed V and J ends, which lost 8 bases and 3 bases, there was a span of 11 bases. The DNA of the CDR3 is TGTGCCAGCTTACAGGGCTTCAATCAGCCCCAGCATTTT. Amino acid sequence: CASLQGFNQPQHF.

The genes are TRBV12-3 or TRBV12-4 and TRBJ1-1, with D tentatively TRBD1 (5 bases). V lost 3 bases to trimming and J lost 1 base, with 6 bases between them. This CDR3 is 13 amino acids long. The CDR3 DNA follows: TGTGCCAGCAGTTTTCAGGGGAACACTGAAGCTTTCTTT. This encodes CASSFQGNTEAFF.

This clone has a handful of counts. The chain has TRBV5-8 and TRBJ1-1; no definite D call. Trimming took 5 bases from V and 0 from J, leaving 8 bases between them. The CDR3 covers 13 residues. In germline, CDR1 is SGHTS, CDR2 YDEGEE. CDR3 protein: CASSFTMNTEAFF. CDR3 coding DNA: TGTGCCAGCAGTTTTACCATGAACACTGAAGCTTTCTTT.

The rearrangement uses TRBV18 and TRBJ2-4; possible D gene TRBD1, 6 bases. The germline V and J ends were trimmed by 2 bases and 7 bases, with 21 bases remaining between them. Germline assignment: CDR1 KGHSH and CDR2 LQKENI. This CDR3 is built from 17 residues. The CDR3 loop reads CASSPSGAATGWNIQYF. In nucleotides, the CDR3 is TGTGCCAGCTCACCATCAGGGGCCGCCACGGGATGGAACATTCAGTACTTC.

CDR3 bases: TGTGCCAGCAGATTTCTAGCGGGGGGGCCTTACGAGCAGTACTTC. Translated: CASRFLAGGPYEQYF. The chain combines TRBV6-5 with TRBJ2-7, with 12 bases identical to TRBD2. The V gene end was trimmed by 6 bases and the J gene end by 4 bases; junction bases not matched to a gene: 7. CDR1 MNHEY and CDR2 SVGAGI come from the germline V gene. The CDR3 sequence is 15 residues long.

CDR3 residues: CASSYNSYEQYF. In DNA form, the CDR3 reads TGTGCCAGTAGTTACAACTCCTACGAGCAGTACTTC. This rearrangement joins TRBV19 to TRBJ2-7; D ambiguous. Between the trimmed V and J ends, which lost 5 bases and 0 bases, there was a span of 5 bases. Germline loops: CDR1 LNHDA, CDR2 SQIVND (reference sequence). This CDR3 contains 12 residues.

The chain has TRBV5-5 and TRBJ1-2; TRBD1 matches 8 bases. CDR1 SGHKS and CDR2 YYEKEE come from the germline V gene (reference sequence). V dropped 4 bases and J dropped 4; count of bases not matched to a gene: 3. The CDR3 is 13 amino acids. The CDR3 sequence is CASSRQGTYGYTF. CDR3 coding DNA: TGTGCCAGCAGCCGACAGGGGACCTATGGCTACACCTTC.

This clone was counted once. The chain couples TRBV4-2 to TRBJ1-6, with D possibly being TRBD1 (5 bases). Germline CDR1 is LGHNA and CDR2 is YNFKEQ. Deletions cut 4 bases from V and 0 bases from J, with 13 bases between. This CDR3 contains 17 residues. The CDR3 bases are TGTGCCAGCAGCCGGGACCCGTGGAGCTCCTATAATTCACCCCTCCACTTT. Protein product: CASSRDPWSSYNSPLHF.

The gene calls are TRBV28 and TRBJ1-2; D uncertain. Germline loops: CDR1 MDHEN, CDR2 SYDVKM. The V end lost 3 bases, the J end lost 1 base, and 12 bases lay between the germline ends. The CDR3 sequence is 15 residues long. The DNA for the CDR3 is TGTGCCAGCAGTTTCCCGAGGGCGAGTAACTATGGCTACACCTTC. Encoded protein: CASSFPRASNYGYTF.

CDR3 sequence reads: CASSQGVGSSYEQYF. CDR3 sequence (DNA): TGCGCCAGCAGCCAAGGGGTCGGGAGCTCCTACGAGCAGTACTTC. The J gene is TRBJ2-7, the V gene TRBV4-3; D is perhaps TRBD2 (6 bases). CDR3 length equals 15 residues. Trimming stripped 1 base from V and 0 bases from J, with 10 bases between. Germline V CDR1 and CDR2: LGHNA, YSLEER.

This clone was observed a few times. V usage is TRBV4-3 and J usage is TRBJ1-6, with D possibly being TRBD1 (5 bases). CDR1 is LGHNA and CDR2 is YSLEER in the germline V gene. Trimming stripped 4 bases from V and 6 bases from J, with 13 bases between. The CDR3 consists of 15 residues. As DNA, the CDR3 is TGCGCCAGCAGCCCCAGTGGGGGGGGTAATTCACCCCTCCACTTT. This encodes CASSPSGGGNSPLHF.

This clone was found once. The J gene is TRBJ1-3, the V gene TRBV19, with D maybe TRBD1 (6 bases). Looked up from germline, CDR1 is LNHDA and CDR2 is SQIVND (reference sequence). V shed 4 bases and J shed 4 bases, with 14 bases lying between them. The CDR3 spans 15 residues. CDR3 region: CASSTDTGLGNTIYF. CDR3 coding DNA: TGTGCCAGTAGTACCGACACAGGGCTCGGAAACACCATATATTTT.

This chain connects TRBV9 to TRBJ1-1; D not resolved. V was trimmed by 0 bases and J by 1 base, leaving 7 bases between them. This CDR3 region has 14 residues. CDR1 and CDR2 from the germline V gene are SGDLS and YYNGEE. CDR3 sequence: CASSVEAGNTEAFF. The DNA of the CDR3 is TGTGCCAGCAGCGTAGAGGCAGGGAACACTGAAGCTTTCTTT.

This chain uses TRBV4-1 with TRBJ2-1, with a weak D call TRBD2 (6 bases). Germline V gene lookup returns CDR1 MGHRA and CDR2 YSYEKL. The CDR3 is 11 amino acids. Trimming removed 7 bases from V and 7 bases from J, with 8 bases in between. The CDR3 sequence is CASTGGNEQFF. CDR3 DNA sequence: TGCGCCAGCACCGGAGGGAATGAGCAGTTCTTC.

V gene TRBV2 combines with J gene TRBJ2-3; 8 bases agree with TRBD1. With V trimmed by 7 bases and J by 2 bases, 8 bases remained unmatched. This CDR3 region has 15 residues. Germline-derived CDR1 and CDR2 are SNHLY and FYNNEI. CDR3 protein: CASTPTGDSTDTQYF. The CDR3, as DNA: TGTGCCAGCACCCCGACAGGGGACTCCACAGATACGCAGTATTTT.

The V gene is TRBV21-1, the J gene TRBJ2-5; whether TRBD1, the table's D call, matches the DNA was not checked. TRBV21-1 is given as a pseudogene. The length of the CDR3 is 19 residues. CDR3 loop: CASSKVFGCTGGFWETQYF. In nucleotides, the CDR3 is TGTGCCAGCAGCAAAGTGTTTGGGTGTACAGGGGGTTTTTGGGAGACCCAGTACTTC.

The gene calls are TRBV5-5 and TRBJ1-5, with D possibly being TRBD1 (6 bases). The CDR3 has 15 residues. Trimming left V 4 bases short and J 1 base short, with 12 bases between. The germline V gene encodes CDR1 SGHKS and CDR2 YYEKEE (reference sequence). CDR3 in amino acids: CASSHQGLSNQPQHF. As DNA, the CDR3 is TGTGCCAGCAGCCACCAGGGGTTAAGCAATCAGCCCCAGCATTTT.

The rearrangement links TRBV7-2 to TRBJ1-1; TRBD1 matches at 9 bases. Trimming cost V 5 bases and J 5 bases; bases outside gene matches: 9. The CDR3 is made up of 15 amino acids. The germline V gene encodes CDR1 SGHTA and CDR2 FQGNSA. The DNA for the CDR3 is TGTGCCAGCAGCCTCCTCGGACAGGGGTTGACTGAAGCTTTCTTT. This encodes CASSLLGQGLTEAFF.

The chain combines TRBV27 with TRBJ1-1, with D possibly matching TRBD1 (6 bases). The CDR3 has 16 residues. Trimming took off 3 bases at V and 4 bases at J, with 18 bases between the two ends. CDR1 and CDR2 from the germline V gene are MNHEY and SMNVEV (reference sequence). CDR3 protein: CASSFTGMGWSTEAFF. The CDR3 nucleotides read TGTGCCAGCAGTTTCACAGGGATGGGGTGGAGCACTGAAGCTTTCTTT.